The 27 T cell receptor beta chains below all came from one sample that was sequenced in a study of identifying expanded T cells in peripheral blood. Produced via immunoSEQ multiplex PCR; TCRdb's table is partial and in-frame only. In the table there are about 130,000 clones, 86% of which are singletons. The specimen was blood. The receptors were gathered from a person aged 18 to 75 in good health.

The CDR3 sequence: CASSQDPQTFDYNEQFF. In DNA form, the CDR3 reads TGTGCCAGCAGCCAAGACCCCCAGACTTTTGACTACAATGAGCAGTTCTTC. This sequence joins TRBV4-2 and TRBJ2-1; no clear D gene. The CDR3 is made up of 17 amino acids. V dropped 0 bases and J dropped 3 bases, with 15 bases sitting between them. From germline, CDR1 is LGHNA and CDR2 YNFKEQ.

This clone was observed a few times. V and J are TRBV10-3 and TRBJ1-2, with D perhaps matching TRBD1 (5 bases). The CDR3 is made up of 13 amino acids. V lost 5 bases and J lost 4, with 11 bases in between. Germline V lookup: CDR1 ENHRY, CDR2 SYGVKD. CDR3 loop: CAISPDSRYGYTF. CDR3 DNA: TGTGCCATCAGTCCAGACAGCCGCTATGGCTACACCTTC.

The chain is built from TRBV2 and TRBJ2-5; 7 bases agree with TRBD1. The CDR3 contains 13 residues. The germline CDR1 and CDR2 sequences are SNHLY and FYNNEI. V trimming: 6 bases; J trimming: 3 bases; junction bases outside the gene matches: 4. The CDR3 sequence: CASSRQGEETQYF. The CDR3 nucleotides read TGTGCCAGCAGCCGCCAGGGGGAAGAGACCCAGTACTTC.

The V gene is TRBV5-1, the J gene TRBJ2-2, with TRBD1 as a possible D gene (5 bases). The germline gives CDR1 SGHRS, CDR2 YFSETQ. Trimming cost V 4 bases and J 7 bases, with 20 bases left between them. This CDR3 is built from 16 residues. The CDR3 reads CASSDLSQGDGGELFF. The CDR3 coding sequence is TGCGCCAGCAGCGACCTCTCCCAGGGTGATGGCGGGGAGCTGTTTTTT.

The CDR3 nucleotides are TGTGCCAGCAGTTACAGGGGCTTGAACACTGAAGCTTTCTTT. It translates to CASSYRGLNTEAFF. The J gene is TRBJ1-1, the V gene TRBV27; 7 nucleotides line up with TRBD1. The CDR3 runs to 14 residues. CDR1 and CDR2 from the germline V gene are MNHEY and SMNVEV (reference sequence). The ends lost 4 bases at V and 0 bases at J; junction bases unmatched: 2.

This sequence joins TRBV21-1 and TRBJ1-3. TRBV21-1 is shown as a pseudogene. CDR3 size: 14 residues. CDR3 DNA: TGTGCCAGCAGCGTGAAGGTCTCCGGAAACACCATATATTTT. Protein: CASSVKVSGNTIYF.

The chain has TRBV19 and TRBJ1-2; D gene uncertain. CDR1 is LNHDA, CDR2 SQIVND, per germline (reference sequence). Trimming took off 8 bases at V and 3 bases at J, with 16 bases between the two ends. This CDR3 is 14 amino acids long. The DNA for the CDR3 is TGTGCCAGTCGAAGACGGGCGCAAGACTATGGCTACACCTTC. Protein product: CASRRRAQDYGYTF.

The chain carries TRBV9 and TRBJ2-1, with TRBD2 identical over 8 bases. CDR3 length equals 12 residues. From germline, CDR1 is SGDLS and CDR2 YYNGEE. With 5 bases clipped from V and 6 bases from J, the junction kept 1 base outside the gene matches. For the CDR3, the DNA is TGTGCCAGCAGGGCGGGAGGCAATGAGCAGTTCTTC. It encodes CASRAGGNEQFF.

CDR3 DNA sequence: TGTGCCACCCAGGGACAGGGACAAGGCGAGCAGTACTTC. Translation: CATQGQGQGEQYF. The rearrangement joins TRBV28 to TRBJ2-7, with 9 bases aligning to TRBD1. Losses at the gene ends were 10 bases for V and 6 bases for J; bases not matched to a gene: 10. The CDR3 spans 13 residues. Germline CDR1 and CDR2: MDHEN and SYDVKM.

The V gene is TRBV2, the J gene TRBJ2-2; D remains unclear. Trimming pared 5 bases from V and 6 bases from J, leaving 13 bases between. CDR1 SNHLY and CDR2 FYNNEI come from the germline V gene. The CDR3 spans 14 residues. The CDR3 loop reads CASSRSWLSGELFF. The CDR3 region has the DNA TGTGCCAGCAGTCGATCCTGGTTATCCGGGGAGCTGTTTTTT.

The gene calls are TRBV28 and TRBJ1-2; D is perhaps TRBD1 (6 bases). V was trimmed by 7 bases and J by 5 bases, leaving 14 bases between them. There are 13 residues in the CDR3. Germline CDR1 reads MDHEN; CDR2 reads SYDVKM. CDR3 amino acids: CASTLRGVYGYTF. CDR3 nucleotides: TGTGCCAGCACCCTTAGGGGGGTATATGGCTACACCTTC.

This sequence joins TRBV5-6 and TRBJ1-1; no definite D call. Trimming removed 4 bases from V and 2 bases from J, with 15 bases in between. CDR3 size: 15 residues. CDR1 and CDR2 from the germline V gene are SGHDT and YYEEEE. The DNA for the CDR3 is TGTGCCAGCAGCCGGGAGATGAGGGTAAACACTGAAGCTTTCTTT. Protein product: CASSREMRVNTEAFF.

The chain couples TRBV2 to TRBJ1-1; D gene unclear. The CDR3 runs 15 residues. Germline assignment: CDR1 SNHLY and CDR2 FYNNEI. V was pared by 6 bases and J by 3 bases, with 17 bases between. DNA of the CDR3: TGTGCCAGCAGAAAATCGCGGGGTTTAGACACTGAAGCTTTCTTT. Its translation is CASRKSRGLDTEAFF. Full variable domain (missing parts from reference TRBV2 and TRBJ1-1): EPEVTQTPSHQVTQMGQEVILRCVPISNHLYFYWYRQILGQKVEFLVSFYNNEISEKSEIFDDQFSVERPDGSNFTLKIRSTKLEDSAMYFCASRKSRGLDTEAFFGQGTRLTVV.

This clone has only one observation. The rearrangement joins TRBV28 to TRBJ2-5; 8 bases match TRBD1. CDR1 and CDR2 from the germline V gene are MDHEN and SYDVKM. The ends lost 6 bases at V and 2 bases at J; junction bases unmatched: 8. The CDR3 is made up of 15 amino acids. CDR3 bases: TGTGCCAGCAGCCGGGGTAGGACAGGGCAAGAGACCCAGTACTTC. Its protein is CASSRGRTGQETQYF.

The rearrangement uses TRBV5-1 and TRBJ2-1, with TRBD2 matching 7 bases. CDR1 and CDR2 (germline): SGHRS, YFSETQ. With V trimmed by 4 bases and J by 0 bases, 13 bases remained unmatched. CDR3 size: 18 residues. CDR3 bases: TGCGCCAGCAGCCCCTTCGGGGCGGGAGCCAGCTCCTACAATGAGCAGTTCTTC. Its translation: CASSPFGAGASSYNEQFF.

The gene calls are TRBV28 and TRBJ1-2; D remains unclear. The V end lost 9 bases, the J end lost 2 bases, and 7 bases lay between the germline ends. From germline, CDR1 is MDHEN and CDR2 SYDVKM. This CDR3 is 11 amino acids long. The CDR3 DNA sequence: TGTGCCAGTTGGGCCAACTATGGCTACACCTTC. Translated: CASWANYGYTF.

CDR3 sequence reads: CASSLRAGDTEAFF. In DNA form, the CDR3 reads TGTGCCAGCAGTCTCCGGGCGGGGGACACTGAAGCTTTCTTT. The chain couples TRBV25-1 to TRBJ1-1, with a tentative D call TRBD1 (5 bases). The CDR3 runs 14 residues. Germline assignment: CDR1 MGHDK and CDR2 SYGVNS. V was cut by 5 bases and J by 3 bases, with 13 bases left in between.

V and J are TRBV10-3 and TRBJ2-3; maybe TRBD1 (6 bases). From germline, CDR1 is ENHRY and CDR2 SYGVKD. Trimming pared 10 bases from V and 2 bases from J, leaving 16 bases between. The length of the CDR3 is 14 residues. In nucleotides, the CDR3 is TGTGCCACAGCCGGGACAAATCCCACAGATACGCAGTATTTT. This gives the protein CATAGTNPTDTQYF.

This clone has a single count. V and J are TRBV6-5 and TRBJ1-2; the D gene is possibly TRBD1 (6 bases). Germline V lookup: CDR1 MNHEY, CDR2 SVGAGI. V was trimmed by 0 bases and J by 7 bases, leaving 12 bases between them. This CDR3 has 14 residues. The CDR3 protein is CASSYSIGGAGYTF. The CDR3 DNA is TGTGCCAGCAGTTACTCGATAGGGGGGGCTGGCTACACCTTC.

The rearrangement joins TRBV5-1 to TRBJ2-7, with 9 bases aligning to TRBD1. This CDR3 is 16 amino acids long. Germline values: CDR1 SGHRS, CDR2 YFSETQ. Trimming removed 0 bases from V and 2 bases from J; junction bases left unmatched: 6. The CDR3 is CASSLATGGNPYEQYF. The CDR3 DNA is TGCGCCAGCAGCTTGGCGACAGGGGGAAACCCCTACGAGCAGTACTTC. Based on the CDR3 plus reference TRBV5-1 and TRBJ2-7, the full variable domain is KAGVTQTPRYLIKTRGQQVTLSCSPISGHRSVSWYQQTPGQGLQFLFEYFSETQRNKGNFPGRFSGRQFSNSRSEMNVSTLELGDSALYLCASSLATGGNPYEQYFGPGTRLTVT.

This clone was counted a few times. The chain has TRBV25-1 and TRBJ2-7; D gene unclear. The V gene lost 9 bases and the J gene lost 7 bases, with 10 bases spanning the gap. The CDR3 sequence is 10 residues long. Germline loops: CDR1 MGHDK, CDR2 SYGVNS. CDR3 in amino acids: CARGIVEQYF. The CDR3 DNA reads as TGTGCCAGGGGGATTGTTGAGCAGTACTTC.

The rearrangement uses TRBV29-1 and TRBJ1-2; possible D gene TRBD1, 6 bases. From germline, CDR1 is SQVTM and CDR2 ANQGSEA. This CDR3 has 13 residues. V was trimmed by 2 bases and J by 4 bases, leaving 11 bases between them. DNA of the CDR3: TGCAGCGTTGAACCCGGGACAATCTATGGCTACACCTTC. It yields the protein CSVEPGTIYGYTF.

The J gene is TRBJ2-5, the V gene TRBV19; D possibly corresponds to TRBD1 (6 bases). Germline V gene data show CDR1 as LNHDA and CDR2 as SQIVND (reference sequence). The CDR3 is made up of 16 amino acids. V was pared by 4 bases and J by 1 base, with 16 bases between. CDR3 bases: TGTGCCAGTAGTACAGGGGCGTCGGAGGTCCAAGAGACCCAGTACTTC. Its translation: CASSTGASEVQETQYF. The whole variable domain, filled in from reference TRBV19 and TRBJ2-5, reads DGGITQSPKYLFRKEGQNVTLSCEQNLNHDAMYWYRQDPGQGLRLIYYSQIVNDFQKGDIAEGYSVSREKKESFPLTVTSAQKNPTAFYLCASSTGASEVQETQYFGPGTRLLVL.

J is TRBJ2-1 and V is TRBV14; D is undetermined. V was cut by 4 bases and J by 9 bases, with 19 bases left in between. The CDR3 runs to 15 residues. Germline assignment: CDR1 SGHDN and CDR2 FVKESK. CDR3 sequence reads: CASSLASGRAGEQFF. CDR3 DNA: TGTGCCAGCAGCCTGGCGTCTGGACGTGCAGGTGAGCAGTTCTTC.

The chain links TRBV9 to TRBJ2-7; weak D call: TRBD2 (5 bases). Trimming took 0 bases from V and 7 from J, leaving 20 bases between them. CDR3 length equals 16 residues. The germline CDR1 and CDR2 sequences are SGDLS and YYNGEE. CDR3 DNA: TGTGCCAGCAGCGTAGCGGGGAGCAGATCTTTTGGGGAGCAGTACTTC. It translates to CASSVAGSRSFGEQYF.

The J gene is TRBJ1-1, the V gene TRBV14; 8 bases map to TRBD1. This CDR3 region has 14 residues. Germline CDR1 is SGHDN and CDR2 is FVKESK. Unmatched junction bases numbered 6, after V lost 3 bases and J lost 6 bases. Written as DNA, the CDR3 is TGTGCCAGCAGCCAGTGGACAGGGCCGGCTGAAGCTTTCTTT. Its protein product is CASSQWTGPAEAFF.

J is TRBJ2-5 and V is TRBV5-1; possibly TRBD2 for D (6 bases). Trimming took 0 bases from V and 0 from J, leaving 12 bases between them. The germline V gene has CDR1 SGHRS and CDR2 YFSETQ. This CDR3 region has 16 residues. CDR3 nucleotide sequence: TGCGCCAGCAGCTTGGGGGTCCGCGGGAACCAAGAGACCCAGTACTTC. Protein sequence: CASSLGVRGNQETQYF.